This T cell receptor beta chain was sequenced in a study of beta chain features in type 1 diabetes (dated by TCRdb to the late 2010s). Regarding the research as a whole: Patients and healthy donors did not differ in mean age, gender distribution, total cell number or subset yield. In the study, TCRB repertoires of sorted circulating CD4+ T cell subsets from recently diagnosed type 1 diabetes patients were compared with those of matched healthy donors. Across all samples, 90 million to 130 million sorted cells were examined, and cell number per subset correlated strongly with RNA yield. Naive and central memory subsets were obtained from all 28 donors, but regulatory and stem cell-like memory subsets were isolated from only 8 patients and about 8 healthy donors. What the research found in general, with its limitations: Naive, central memory and regulatory TCRB repertoires appeared to be more similar among patients than among healthy donors. Only small numbers of individuals were included in the HLA sub-analyses, which left unresolved whether HLA type had any influence on TCRB rearrangement. Fewer insertions and more nucleotide deletions at VDJ recombination sites were observed in patients with type 1 diabetes, implying thymic rearrangement abnormalities. Sequencing cDNA rather than genomic DNA could over-represent highly expressing activated cells, although activation and CD3 levels did not differ between groups. PCR may preferentially amplify shorter templates, but because patient and control samples were amplified and corrected together, any resulting skew would affect both groups equally. Type 1 diabetes patients showed a moderate but significant shortening of TCRB CDR3 length in all four CD4+ subsets.

Reading from cysteine to phenylalanine, the CDR3 counts 15 amino acids. Of all the DNA, just the CDR3 is kept, 45 bases in frame from base 1. Relative to germline, V is 6 bases shorter and J is 8 bases shorter, with 23 bases between their ends. Based on the germline V gene (reference sequence), the CDR1 and CDR2 sequences are MNHEY and SMNVEV. All of the isolated RNA was reverse transcribed with the High Capacity cDNA Reverse Transcription Kit, so expressed TCRB transcripts were sequenced. Deep immunoSEQ sequencing was applied to naive, central memory and regulatory T cell samples, giving an average of roughly 3.5 million total reads per sample. Sorted cells were lysed in RLT buffer and RNA was extracted with DNase-treated RNeasy Micro or Mini kits, depending on cell number. To prevent cross-contamination, each cell subset was processed individually, whereas patient and healthy donor samples were processed jointly. The immunoSEQ multiplex PCR was used to amplify TCRB sequences from cDNA, generating 87-bp fragments that spanned the CDR3 region. Amplicons were sequenced on the Illumina HiSeq platform. From the authors' description of their analysis: PCR bias was computationally corrected using synthetic template baselines, reads within Hamming distance 2 were collapsed, and singletons that could not be merged were discarded. Reads were aligned against IMGT to assign V, D and J genes, CDR3 length and insertions or deletions at six rearrangement sites. Within each subset, clonotype counts were normalized to sorted cell number, after which true diversity and Gini coefficients were computed with the tcR R package. The overlap coefficient, calculated on TCRB nucleotide sequences, was used to measure repertoire sharing. Out-of-frame TCRB sequences from naive cells were analyzed to stand in for the pre-selection repertoire. As stored in TCRdb, this immuneACCESS dataset retains in-frame rearrangements with V and J assigned. A fraction of the clones does not appear; measured against another copy, unresolved V genes explain less than half of the discrepancy, and the remainder lacks a known reason. That table supplies the V and J calls and clone size; D and trimming were determined from the DNA. The sample table lists about 270,000 clones, approximately 14% of them with a count of one. Together, the top ten hold around 0.03% of the sample.

A note on this clone: What this receptor recognizes is not known. Base qualities were left out, and no much larger clone turns up one base away.

Each donor gave one peripheral blood draw, about 110 mL on average, collected into heparinised tubes. A BD FACSAria II and a panel including CD45RO, CCR7, CD25, CD127, CD95 and CD27 were used to sort naive, central memory, regulatory and stem cell-like memory CD4+ T cells. Every sorted population had a purity above 95%. PBMCs were separated immediately by Lymphoprep density gradient centrifugation and were stained directly, without being cultured. So that batch effects would be minimized, each experiment stained and sorted samples in pairs, pairing one healthy donor with one patient. The rearranged chain carries TRBV27 and TRBJ2-7, with a weak D call of TRBD1 (6 bases match). Input material: naive CD4+ T cells from blood. The meaning of the sample's cell subset or site label: true naive CD4+ T cells. This TCR was recovered from a woman aged 35 to 49 in good health. The CDR3 in this case is CASSQPGTRGVQQYF. The sequenced DNA is TGTGCCAGCAGCCAGCCCGGGACCAGGGGCGTACAGCAGTACTTC.